This paragraph reports one TCR beta chain. This sample was included in a study of blood T cell repertoires in COVID-19. Study context: Spain, Italy and the United States supplied samples that represented acute and convalescent COVID-19. Sources were T cells, B-cell-depleted T cells, or PBMCs; the material itself was cDNA or gDNA.

The CDR3 sequence is 15 residues long. The germline V gene has CDR1 SGDLS and CDR2 YYNGEE. The junction had 7 bases not matched to a gene; V was cut back by 0 bases and J by 4 bases. This table comes from immunoSEQ multiplex PCR, and its TCRdb copy is limited to in-frame clones, with some not included. The sample holds 250,000 to 300,000 clones, approximately 93% seen once. The Seattle patients joined while their infection was active and were tracked longitudinally afterward. This receptor was obtained from a woman aged 25 to 39 with COVID-19, enrolled during active disease. The specimen was peripheral blood. V and J are TRBV9 and TRBJ2-7; 7 nucleotides match TRBD1. The CDR3 coding sequence is TGTGCCAGCAGCGTAGCTTGGCCGGGACAGTACGAGCAGTACTTC. It codes for CASSVAWPGQYEQYF.